This paragraph covers one TCR beta chain sequence. This sample stems from a study of cytomegalovirus exposure and HLA in healthy donors. Germline V gene sequence: CDR1 MNHEY, CDR2 SMNVEV (reference sequence). CDR3 length: 14 residues. V shed 5 bases, J shed 2 bases, and the junction held 4 bases outside the gene matches. This table comes from immunoSEQ multiplex PCR, and its TCRdb copy is limited to in-frame clones, with some not included. The repertoire holds some 200,000 clones, with over 80% as singletons. Sequencing used PBMCs. The clonotype comes from a woman aged 18 to 35 in good health and CMV-seronegative. The chain recombines TRBV27 with TRBJ2-5; 8 bases align to TRBD2. For the CDR3, the DNA is TGTGCCAGCAGTCCGATAGCGGGACAAGAGACCCAGTACTTC. This encodes CASSPIAGQETQYF.